The T cell receptor beta chain described here comes from a study of CD8 T cells in Susac syndrome. The multiple sclerosis controls were treatment-naive patients with relapsing-remitting disease that was stable or active. Negative isolation yielded the CD8+ and CD4+ T cells, while FACS enriched the TEMRA cells. This clonotype has a handful of counts. V lost 0 bases to trimming and J lost 4 bases, with 3 bases between them. The CDR3 is made up of 11 amino acids. The germline V gene encodes CDR1 GTSNPN and CDR2 SVGIG (reference sequence). Random hexamers were used to reverse transcribe the RNA input (about 0.5 to 1 ug). TCR beta CDR3 was amplified by immunoSEQ multiplex PCR. This amplification extended across 54 Vbeta and 13 Jbeta segments. MiXCR was run by TCRdb on the immunoSEQ multiplex PCR reads, yielding one entry per CDR3 protein. The repertoire holds a few hundred thousand distinct CDR3 sequences, with almost 85% as singletons.

V is TRBV30 and J is TRBJ1-1; no firm D call. The sequencing input was CD8+ T cells from PBMCs. The origin of this receptor is a human donor with multiple sclerosis. The CDR3 nucleotides are TGTGCCTGGAGTGTTAGCACTGAAGCTTTCTTT. Its translation: CAWSVSTEAFF.